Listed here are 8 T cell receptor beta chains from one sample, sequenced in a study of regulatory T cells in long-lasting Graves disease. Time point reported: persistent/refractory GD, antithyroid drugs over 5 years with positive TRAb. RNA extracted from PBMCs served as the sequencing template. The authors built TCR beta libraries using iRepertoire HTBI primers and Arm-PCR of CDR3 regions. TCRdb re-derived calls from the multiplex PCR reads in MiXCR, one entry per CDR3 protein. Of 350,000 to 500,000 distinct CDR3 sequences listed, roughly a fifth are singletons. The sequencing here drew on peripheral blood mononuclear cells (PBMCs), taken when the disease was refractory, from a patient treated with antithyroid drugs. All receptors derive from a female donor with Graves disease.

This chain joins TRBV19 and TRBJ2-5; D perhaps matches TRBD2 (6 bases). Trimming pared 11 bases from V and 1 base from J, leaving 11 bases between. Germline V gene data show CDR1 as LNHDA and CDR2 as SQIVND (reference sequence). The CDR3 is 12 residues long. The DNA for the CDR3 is TGTGCCTCGGGGGAGACCCAAGAGACCCAGTACTTC. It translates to CASGETQETQYF. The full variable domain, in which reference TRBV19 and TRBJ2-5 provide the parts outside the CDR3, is DGGITQSPKYLFRKEGQNVTLSCEQNLNHDAMYWYRQDPGQGLRLIYYSQIVNDFQKGDIAEGYSVSREKKESFPLTVTSAQKNPTAFYLCASGETQETQYFGPGTRLLVL.

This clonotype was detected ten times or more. Written as DNA, the CDR3 is TGTGCCACCAGTGATTTCGGGGAATATGGCTACACCTTC. This gives the protein CATSDFGEYGYTF. The gene calls are TRBV24-1 and TRBJ1-2, with unresolved D. V lost 1 base and J 5 bases, leaving 7 bases between the germline ends. CDR1 and CDR2 from the germline V gene are KGHDR and SFDVKD. The CDR3 runs 13 residues.

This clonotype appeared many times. The chain's CDR3 is CASSLRNRAHEQYF. DNA of the CDR3: TGTGCCAGCAGCCTGAGGAACAGGGCCCACGAGCAGTACTTC. This chain links TRBV28 with TRBJ2-7; D perhaps matches TRBD1 (6 bases). The CDR3 is made up of 14 amino acids. V was trimmed by 6 bases and J by 5 bases, leaving 17 bases between them. CDR1 and CDR2 from the germline V gene are MDHEN and SYDVKM.

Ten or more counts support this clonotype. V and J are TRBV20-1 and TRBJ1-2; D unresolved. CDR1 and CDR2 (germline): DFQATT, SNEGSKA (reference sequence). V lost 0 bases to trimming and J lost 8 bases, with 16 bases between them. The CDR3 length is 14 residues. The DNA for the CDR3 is TGCAGTGCTAGAGATCTAGATCGGTCGGAAGGCTACACCTTC. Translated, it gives CSARDLDRSEGYTF.

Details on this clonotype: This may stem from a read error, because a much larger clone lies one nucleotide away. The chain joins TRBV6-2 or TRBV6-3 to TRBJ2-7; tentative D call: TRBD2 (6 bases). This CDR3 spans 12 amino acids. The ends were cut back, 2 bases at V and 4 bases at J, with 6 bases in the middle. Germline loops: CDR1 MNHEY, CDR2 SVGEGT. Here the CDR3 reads CASSYGRYEQYF. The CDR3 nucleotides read TGTGCCAGCAGTTACGGGAGGTACGAGCAGTACTTC.

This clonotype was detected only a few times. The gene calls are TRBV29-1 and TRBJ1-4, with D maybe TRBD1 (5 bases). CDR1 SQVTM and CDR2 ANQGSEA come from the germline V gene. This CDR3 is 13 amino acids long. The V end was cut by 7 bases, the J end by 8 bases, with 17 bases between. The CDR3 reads CSAGRDSGEKLFF. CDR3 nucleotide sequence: TGCAGCGCCGGCCGGGACTCGGGAGAAAAACTGTTTTTT.

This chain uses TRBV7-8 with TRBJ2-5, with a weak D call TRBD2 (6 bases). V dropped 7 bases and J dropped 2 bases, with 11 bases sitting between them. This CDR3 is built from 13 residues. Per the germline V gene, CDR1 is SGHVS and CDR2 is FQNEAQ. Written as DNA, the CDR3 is TGTGCCAGCAAGGCCGGGGGTCAAGAGACCCAGTACTTC. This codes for CASKAGGQETQYF.

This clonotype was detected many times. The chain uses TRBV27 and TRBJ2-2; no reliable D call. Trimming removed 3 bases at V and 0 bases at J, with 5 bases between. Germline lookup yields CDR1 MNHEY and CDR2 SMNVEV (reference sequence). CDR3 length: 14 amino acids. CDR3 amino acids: CASSFGSNTGELFF. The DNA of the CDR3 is TGTGCCAGCAGTTTTGGGTCGAACACCGGGGAGCTGTTTTTT.